These T cell receptor beta chains were read from a single sample in a study of CD4 T cells in relation to SARS-CoV-2 and coronaviruses. Sequenced by immunoSEQ multiplex PCR; TCRdb stores in-frame clones only, minus some. Here the sample spans roughly 68,000 clones, 80% to 95% being singletons. Sequencing input: naive CD4+ T cells from PBMCs. Receptor source: a human donor in good health. The CDR3 runs from the conserved cysteine through the conserved F or W. The D gene is left open where the match is weak. Only some rows state a clone size, as once, few, many or a class for expanded clones.

D gene,V gene,J gene,clone size,CDR3 DNA,CDR3 protein
NA,TRBV18,TRBJ1-1,NA,TGTGCCAGCTCACCACCGGAACAAGCGAACACTGAAGCTTTCTTT,CASSPPEQANTEAFF
TRBD2,TRBV29-1,TRBJ2-3,NA,TGCAGCGTTGGAACTAGCGGGAGGGCCAAGGGAGATACGCAGTATTTT,CSVGTSGRAKGDTQYF
TRBD2,TRBV9,TRBJ2-1,NA,TGTGCCAGCAGCGAGAGGACTAGCTTAGAGCAGTTCTTC,CASSERTSLEQFF
NA,TRBV7-9,TRBJ1-3,NA,TGTGCCAGCAGCTCCTTTGACAGGCGTTTCTCTGGAAACACCATATATTTT,CASSSFDRRFSGNTIYF
TRBD1,TRBV27,TRBJ1-5,NA,TGTGCCAGCAGTTTAACGGACAGGGCTTGGCATCAGCCCCAGCATTTT,CASSLTDRAWHQPQHF
TRBD1,TRBV7-3,TRBJ1-1,few,TGTGCCAGCAGCGGAGGGGGCCTCACTGAAGCTTTCTTT,CASSGGGLTEAFF
NA,TRBV2,TRBJ1-1,NA,TGTGCCAGCAGTGACTCGCCGGGACAAAACAGCGGTGAAGCTTTCTTT,CASSDSPGQNSGEAFF
NA,TRBV3-1/TRBV3-2,TRBJ1-3,once,TGTGCCAGCAGCCAGGTGCCGGGAGCGGGAAACACCATATATTTT,CASSQVPGAGNTIYF
NA,TRBV20-1,TRBJ1-2,NA,TGCAGTGCTAGTGGTGTGAGGGGGTATGGCTACACCTTC,CSASGVRGYGYTF
TRBD1,TRBV18,TRBJ1-1,NA,TGTGCCAGCTCACCTGTGTTGGGACAGGGGAACACTGAAGCTTTCTTT,CASSPVLGQGNTEAFF
NA,TRBV19,TRBJ1-3,NA,TGTGCCAGTAGTAGTAGCTCTGGAAACACCATATATTTT,CASSSSSGNTIYF
TRBD1,TRBV7-2,TRBJ1-2,NA,TGTGCCAGCAGCTTAAGACAGGGTGGTGGCTACACCTTC,CASSLRQGGGYTF
NA,TRBV18,TRBJ1-2,NA,TGTGCCAGCTCACCGCGAGTGGGGGAGAACTATGGCTACACCTTC,CASSPRVGENYGYTF
NA,TRBV7-2,TRBJ1-6,NA,TGTGCCAGCAGCTTAGGCGGTAATTCACCCCTCCACTTT,CASSLGGNSPLHF
TRBD1,TRBV6-5,TRBJ2-7,NA,TGTGCCAGCAGTCCCTATTACAGGGGAACCTACGAGCAGTACTTC,CASSPYYRGTYEQYF
NA,TRBV2,TRBJ2-3,once,TGTGCCAGCAGCGCCCGGACAGCTCTTCACGGGGGGCAGTATTTT,CASSARTALHGGQYF
NA,TRBV7-8,TRBJ1-6,once,TGTGCCAGCAGCATCGACCAGGACAGTTCCTATTCACCCCTCCACTTT,CASSIDQDSSYSPLHF
NA,TRBV5-6,TRBJ1-6,NA,TGTGCCAGCAGCTTGCCGGGGGGGGTCTCACCCCTCCACTTT,CASSLPGGVSPLHF
NA,TRBV3-1/TRBV3-2,TRBJ1-1,NA,TGTGCCAGCAGCCAAGAGAACACTGAAGCTTTCTTT,CASSQENTEAFF
TRBD1,TRBV5-4,TRBJ1-2,NA,TGTGCCAGCAGCCCCCGGGACAGGAATAACTATGGCTACACCTTC,CASSPRDRNNYGYTF
TRBD1,TRBV9,TRBJ1-6,NA,TGTGCCAGCAGCGTAGGGACAGGCTATAATTCACCCCTCCACTTT,CASSVGTGYNSPLHF
NA,TRBV4-1,TRBJ2-7,NA,TGCGCCAGCAGCCAGGGTTTCACCTACGAGCAGTACTTC,CASSQGFTYEQYF
NA,TRBV19,TRBJ2-1,NA,TGTGCCAGTAGTATAGATCTTAGTTGGGGGAATCTGTTCAATGAGCAGTTCTTC,CASSIDLSWGNLFNEQFF
TRBD1,TRBV19,TRBJ1-1,NA,TGTGCCAGTAGTAGAGGGGACAGGAACACTGAAGCTTTCTTT,CASSRGDRNTEAFF
NA,TRBV10-3,TRBJ2-3,NA,TGTGCCATCAGTACAGGGCAGTACACAGATACGCAGTATTTT,CAISTGQYTDTQYF
NA,TRBV15,TRBJ2-7,NA,TGTGCCACCAGCAGAGATCGTACGGGAACCGAGCAGTACTTC,CATSRDRTGTEQYF
TRBD2,TRBV11-2,TRBJ2-3,NA,TGTGCCAGCAGCTTAGAACGCGGACGGGAGGAAGTCACAGATACGCAGTATTTT,CASSLERGREEVTDTQYF
NA,TRBV5-1,TRBJ2-2,NA,TGCGCCAGCAGCTTGGTTCAGAACACCGGGGAGCTGTTTTTT,CASSLVQNTGELFF
TRBD2,TRBV7-2,TRBJ2-5,NA,TGTGCCAGCAGCTTAGTTACTAGCGGGGGGATGGGGACCCAGTACTTC,CASSLVTSGGMGTQYF
NA,TRBV7-9,TRBJ2-3,NA,TGTGCCAGCAGCGCCCTCCTAGCGCTAAGCACAGATACGCAGTATTTT,CASSALLALSTDTQYF